This T cell receptor beta chain is from a study of Graves' ophthalmopathy and Graves' hyperthyroidism. About the research overall: At initial diagnosis, peripheral blood was obtained, and this preceded any treatment. Study outcomes and limitations: Most expanded clonotypes from thyroid (those above 0.001 frequency) were also found in blood.

CDR3 regions of TCR beta were amplified from RNA transcripts. In the first round, RT-PCR was carried out with HTBI primers, and a multiplex PCR formed the second round. TCRdb re-called the multiplex PCR reads through MiXCR, storing one row per CDR3 protein. The table includes 240,000 or so distinct CDR3 sequences, around 45% detected once. Moderate-to-severe activity, CAS ≥3, NOSPECS ≥4 and duration under 3 months were recorded for donors with ophthalmopathy. PBMCs were density-gradient isolated from around 10 ml fresh blood. On this clonotype: As yet, its antigen is unknown.

Trimming cost V 6 bases and J 11 bases, with 22 bases left between them. The CDR3 consists of 14 residues. Germline-derived CDR1 and CDR2 are SNHLY and FYNNEI. The specimen sequenced was peripheral blood. This TCR came from an adult man with Graves' ophthalmopathy. The chain couples TRBV2 to TRBJ1-1; the D gene is possibly TRBD1 (6 bases). CDR3 DNA: TGTGCCAGCAGCCCCCGACGGACAGTGCTCCGGGCTTTCTTT. Translation: CASSPRRTVLRAFF.